The 21 T cell receptor beta chains below come from one sample, sequenced in a study of T-cell reconstitution after alpha-beta-depleted transplantation in children. TCRbeta library preparation incorporated unique molecular identifiers. TCRdb reprocessed the PCR reads with MiXCR, giving one entry per CDR3 protein. The data show some 450,000 distinct CDR3 sequences, with around two fifths seen just once and 25% to 30% held by the top ten. The sample here was PBMCs, taken before TCRalphabeta/CD19-depleted stem cell transplant. These receptors all stem from a girl aged 2 to 10 with aplastic anemia, due to receive a stem cell transplant.

This clonotype was counted many times. The V gene is TRBV28, the J gene TRBJ1-2, with a tentative D call TRBD1 (6 bases). The germline CDR1 and CDR2 sequences are MDHEN and SYDVKM. The CDR3 is 12 amino acids. The V gene lost 8 bases and the J gene lost 4 bases, with 11 bases spanning the gap. CDR3 DNA: TGTGCCAGCGGACAGACAGGCTATGGCTACACCTTC. Amino acid sequence: CASGQTGYGYTF.

This chain connects TRBV27 to TRBJ2-3, with TRBD2 matching 7 bases. The germline gives CDR1 MNHEY, CDR2 SMNVEV (reference sequence). V dropped 2 bases and J dropped 5; count of bases not matched to a gene: 4. CDR3 length: 14 residues. CDR3: CASSLKGRGDTQYF. DNA of the CDR3: TGTGCCAGCAGTTTAAAGGGGAGGGGAGATACGCAGTATTTT.

This clonotype was counted a few times. This chain joins TRBV12-3 or TRBV12-4 and TRBJ2-7; 9 nucleotides agree with TRBD2. The CDR3 extends over 15 amino acids. The V and J ends lost 1 base and 4 bases, in that order; junction bases with no gene match: 5. CDR3 amino acids: CASSLEAGGQYEQYF. The CDR3 coding sequence is TGTGCCAGCAGTTTAGAGGCGGGAGGGCAGTACGAGCAGTACTTC.

This chain joins TRBV20-1 and TRBJ2-1; 14 positions match TRBD2. Germline CDR1 is DFQATT and CDR2 is SNEGSKA (reference sequence). V was clipped by 5 bases and J by 6 bases; unmatched bases: 3. The CDR3 covers 14 residues. The CDR3 DNA reads as TGCAGTGCTCGCGGACTAGCGGGAGGCAATGAGCAGTTCTTC. Encoded protein: CSARGLAGGNEQFF.

The chain combines TRBV20-1 with TRBJ1-5; unclear D gene. Germline values: CDR1 DFQATT, CDR2 SNEGSKA (reference sequence). The CDR3 spans 13 residues. V lost 6 bases and J 0 bases, leaving 9 bases between the germline ends. This CDR3 is CSACGSSNQPQHF. CDR3 sequence (DNA): TGCAGTGCCTGCGGGAGTAGCAATCAGCCCCAGCATTTT.

The chain joins TRBV6-2 or TRBV6-3 to TRBJ2-5; 8 nucleotides match TRBD2. This CDR3 is built from 13 residues. Trimming cost V 6 bases and J 4 bases; bases outside gene matches: 4. Germline CDR1 and CDR2: MNHEY and SVGEGT. The chain's CDR3 is CASRPTSAETQYF. The CDR3 DNA reads TGTGCCAGCAGACCGACTAGCGCAGAGACCCAGTACTTC.

V and J are TRBV5-6 and TRBJ2-1; a possible D gene is TRBD2 (5 bases). The CDR3 covers 15 residues. CDR1 is SGHDT and CDR2 is YYEEEE in the germline V gene. V lost 0 bases and J lost 7, with 14 bases in between. Written as DNA, the CDR3 is TGTGCCAGCAGCTTGGGGCGAGGGTACGGGAATGAGCAGTTCTTC. Protein sequence: CASSLGRGYGNEQFF.

This clonotype has a count of ten or more. This chain connects TRBV3-1 to TRBJ2-5, with D possibly TRBD2 on 5 matching bases. The CDR3 has 13 amino acids. V lost 6 bases to trimming and J lost 4 bases, with 12 bases between them. Germline V lookup: CDR1 LGHDT, CDR2 YNNKEL (reference sequence). CDR3 amino acids: CASSHLAGETQYF. Written as DNA, the CDR3 is TGTGCCAGCAGTCACCTAGCAGGAGAGACCCAGTACTTC.

This clonotype was observed once. This may be a read error: a much more frequent sequence differs by one nucleotide. This chain connects TRBV20-1 to TRBJ2-5; D perhaps matches TRBD2 (6 bases). CDR1 and CDR2 (germline): DFQATT, SNEGSKA (reference sequence). This CDR3 has 14 residues. Trimming took 3 bases from V and 5 from J, leaving 16 bases between them. CDR3 sequence (DNA): TGCAGTGCTAGGAGGCTGGGGGGAGTGGAGACCCAGTACTTC. Translating gives CSARRLGGVETQYF.

The rearrangement uses TRBV20-1 and TRBJ2-3; TRBD2 matches 14 bases. V lost 6 bases, J lost 3 bases, and 20 bases stayed unmatched. CDR1 and CDR2 from the germline V gene are DFQATT and SNEGSKA (reference sequence). The CDR3 is 20 residues long. DNA of the CDR3: TGCAGTGCCTATCGCGCGACTAGCGGGAGGGCTTCGGGAACTACAGATACGCAGTATTTT. This encodes CSAYRATSGRASGTTDTQYF.

In DNA, the CDR3 is TGTGCCAGCAGCTTAGGTCGGGGACTAGCGGCCAATGAGCAGTTCTTC. Its translation is CASSLGRGLAANEQFF. The chain has TRBV13 and TRBJ2-1; TRBD2 aligns across 11 bases. The V segment lost 0 bases and the J segment 6 bases; nucleotides outside the gene matches: 4. Per the germline V gene, CDR1 is PRHDT and CDR2 is FYEKMQ (reference sequence). This CDR3 spans 16 amino acids.

This clonotype showed up many times. V usage is TRBV10-3 and J usage is TRBJ2-5; no firm D call. Deletions cut 4 bases from V and 5 bases from J, with 5 bases between. The CDR3 totals 11 residues. CDR1 and CDR2 from the germline V gene are ENHRY and SYGVKD. CDR3 DNA: TGTGCCATCAGTGTTTCTGAGACCCAGTACTTC. Translation gives CAISVSETQYF.

This sequence joins TRBV15 and TRBJ1-4; the D is unclear. V lost 3 bases and J 1 base, leaving 15 bases between the germline ends. The length of the CDR3 is 17 residues. Germline CDR1 reads LNHNV; CDR2 reads YYDKDF (reference sequence). The CDR3 spells CATSRAPGRKTNEKLFF. As DNA, the CDR3 is TGTGCCACCAGCAGGGCTCCTGGCAGGAAAACTAATGAAAAACTGTTTTTT.

A word on this clonotype: One end of the junction fails to match germline, which may point to a read error. The J gene is TRBJ2-3, the V gene TRBV20-1, with D possibly TRBD2 on 5 matching bases. Germline V gene data show CDR1 as DFQATT and CDR2 as SNEGSKA (reference sequence). The CDR3 sequence is 13 residues long. CDR3 region: CSAGRESTDAQYF. Here the CDR3 DNA reads TGCAGTGCTGGAAGGGAGAGCACAGATGCGCAGTATTTT.

This clonotype was observed a handful of times. The chain carries TRBV20-1 and TRBJ2-1, with 13 bases matching TRBD2. The V segment lost 0 bases and the J segment 7 bases; nucleotides outside the gene matches: 3. The CDR3 has 15 amino acids. CDR1 is DFQATT and CDR2 is SNEGSKA in the germline V gene (reference sequence). In DNA form, the CDR3 reads TGCAGTGCTAGAGATTGGACTAGCGGGAGAAATGAGCAGTTCTTC. The encoded protein is CSARDWTSGRNEQFF.

CDR3 nucleotides: TGTGCCAGCATGAGGGCCTCCCCCCTTAACGAGCAGTACTTC. Protein sequence: CASMRASPLNEQYF. This chain connects TRBV6-1 to TRBJ2-7; tentative D call: TRBD2 (5 bases). The V end was cut by 7 bases, the J end by 5 bases, with 18 bases between. CDR1 MNHNS and CDR2 SASEGT come from the germline V gene. The CDR3 covers 14 residues.

This clonotype came up a few times. V is TRBV29-1 and J is TRBJ1-5, with D uncertain. This CDR3 spans 12 amino acids. The V gene lost 5 bases and the J gene lost 6 bases, with 11 bases spanning the gap. Germline assignment: CDR1 SQVTM and CDR2 ANQGSEA. CDR3 loop: CSVRFEGQPQHF. As DNA, the CDR3 is TGCAGCGTTCGTTTCGAGGGTCAGCCCCAGCATTTT.

This clonotype was detected ten times or more. The V call is TRBV4-2, the J call TRBJ2-3; 13 bases agree with TRBD2. CDR3 size: 18 residues. V shed 4 bases and J 2 bases; nucleotides not matched to a gene: 9. From germline, CDR1 is LGHNA and CDR2 YNFKEQ. CDR3 region: CASSRLGTSGKLTDTQYF. In DNA form, the CDR3 reads TGTGCCAGCAGCCGCCTTGGGACTAGCGGGAAGCTCACAGATACGCAGTATTTT.

As DNA, the CDR3 is TGCGCCAGCAGCCGCACGGTAGCGGGAGGGAGGGAGCAGTACTTC. It encodes CASSRTVAGGREQYF. The gene calls are TRBV4-1 and TRBJ2-7; 11 positions match TRBD2. CDR1 MGHRA and CDR2 YSYEKL come from the germline V gene. There are 15 residues in the CDR3. The ends lost 4 bases at V and 7 bases at J; junction bases unmatched: 9.

At least ten counts were recorded for this clonotype. The chain joins TRBV20-1 to TRBJ2-3, with 7 bases matching TRBD2. The germline CDR1 and CDR2 sequences are DFQATT and SNEGSKA (reference sequence). The CDR3 totals 14 residues. The V segment lost 3 bases and the J segment 3 bases; nucleotides outside the gene matches: 6. In DNA form, the CDR3 reads TGCAGTGCTAGTTTCAACGGGAGGACAGATACGCAGTATTTT. Encoded protein: CSASFNGRTDTQYF.

The chain links TRBV6-5 to TRBJ2-3; TRBD2 is a possible D gene (6 bases). V was clipped by 4 bases and J by 13 bases, with 15 bases between them. Germline V CDR1 and CDR2: MNHEY, SVGAGI. The CDR3 is made up of 12 amino acids. CDR3 residues: CASSSAGLREYF. The CDR3 DNA sequence: TGTGCCAGCAGTTCCGCGGGACTCCGAGAGTATTTT.